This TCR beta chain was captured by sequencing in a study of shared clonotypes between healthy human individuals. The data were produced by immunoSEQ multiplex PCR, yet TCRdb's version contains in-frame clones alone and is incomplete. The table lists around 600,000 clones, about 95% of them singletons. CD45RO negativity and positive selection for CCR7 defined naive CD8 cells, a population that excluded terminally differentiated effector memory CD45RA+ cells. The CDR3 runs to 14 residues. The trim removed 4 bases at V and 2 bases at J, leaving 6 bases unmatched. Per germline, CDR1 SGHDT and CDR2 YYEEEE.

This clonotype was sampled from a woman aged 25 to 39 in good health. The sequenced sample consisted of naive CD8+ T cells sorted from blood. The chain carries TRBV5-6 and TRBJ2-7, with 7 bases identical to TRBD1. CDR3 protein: CASSLGQLPYEQYF. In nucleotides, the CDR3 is TGTGCCAGCAGCCTGGGACAGCTCCCCTACGAGCAGTACTTC.